The next 6 T cell receptor beta chains were all read from a single sample in a study of response to subunit inactivated influenza vaccine. TCRdb redid the calling of the RT-PCR reads with MiXCR, one entry per CDR3 protein. Altogether about 780,000 distinct CDR3 sequences are present, approximately 17% being singletons, with the ten largest covering around 9.9%. The input for sequencing was PBMCs from blood, taken 4 to 6 days after vaccination. The receptor set was obtained from a man aged 50 or older who received an inactivated influenza vaccine.

This clonotype was seen many times. The V call is TRBV28, the J call TRBJ1-1, with TRBD1 matching over 8 bases. Germline V lookup: CDR1 MDHEN, CDR2 SYDVKM. The V segment lost 5 bases and the J segment 1 base; nucleotides outside the gene matches: 9. CDR3 length: 16 amino acids. The CDR3 DNA follows: TGTGCCAGCAGTCCTACGGGGGACAGGCAGAACACTGAAGCTTTCTTT. Protein: CASSPTGDRQNTEAFF.

This sequence joins TRBV27 and TRBJ2-7; 7 nucleotides align to TRBD1. The germline gives CDR1 MNHEY, CDR2 SMNVEV (reference sequence). The CDR3 loop spans 15 amino acids. J gave up 0 bases and V 5 bases, and 7 bases lay outside the gene matches. The CDR3 region is CASSLGDSLSYEQYF. CDR3 sequence (DNA): TGTGCCAGCAGTCTCGGGGACAGCCTCTCCTACGAGCAGTACTTC.

This clonotype was observed a few times. The rearrangement links TRBV20-1 to TRBJ2-3, with D possibly matching TRBD2 (6 bases). The length of the CDR3 is 18 residues. V was cut by 3 bases and J by 2 bases, with 24 bases left in between. Germline V gene data show CDR1 as DFQATT and CDR2 as SNEGSKA (reference sequence). CDR3 loop: CSASGEPGRDFDTDTQYF. The CDR3 nucleotides are TGCAGTGCTAGCGGTGAACCGGGCCGGGACTTTGACACAGATACGCAGTATTTT.

The chain is built from TRBV7-8 and TRBJ1-5, with 7 nucleotides matching TRBD1. The CDR3 is made up of 15 amino acids. V was clipped by 3 bases and J by 6 bases; unmatched bases: 8. Germline V lookup: CDR1 SGHVS, CDR2 FQNEAQ. The CDR3 is CASSLGGQFSQPQHF. Written as DNA, the CDR3 is TGTGCCAGCAGCTTGGGGGGACAGTTTTCTCAGCCCCAGCATTTT.

The chain employs TRBV20-1 and TRBJ2-7, with TRBD2 identical over 9 bases. V trimming: 3 bases; J trimming: 4 bases; junction bases outside the gene matches: 7. The CDR3 has 14 residues. CDR1 and CDR2 (germline): DFQATT, SNEGSKA (reference sequence). This chain's CDR3 is CSASGVSGSYEQYF. CDR3 DNA sequence: TGCAGTGCTAGTGGGGTTAGCGGGAGTTACGAGCAGTACTTC.

In its sample, this clonotype was seen many times. This chain links TRBV20-1 with TRBJ1-2; TRBD1 agrees at 9 bases. V gave up 5 bases and J gave up 4 bases; unmatched junction bases: 11. This CDR3 spans 15 amino acids. The V gene's germline CDR1 is DFQATT and CDR2 SNEGSKA (reference sequence). The CDR3 here is CSAPGTGISTYGYTF. CDR3 sequence (DNA): TGCAGTGCTCCCGGGACAGGGATCTCCACCTATGGCTACACCTTC.